These 32 T cell receptor beta chains were all obtained from the same sample, sequenced in a study of early T cells in non-severe SARS-CoV-2 infection. One entry per CDR3 protein, called by TCRdb with MiXCR from the 5' RACE reads. Of 60,000 to 75,000 distinct CDR3 sequences listed, 12% are singletons. The material sequenced was whole blood. These receptors were taken from an adult who was a healthcare worker with PCR-confirmed SARS-CoV-2 infection or an uninfected control (not recorded which).

This clonotype was seen only a few times. The chain uses TRBV2 and TRBJ2-7; D may correspond to TRBD1 or TRBD2 (6 bases each). The CDR3 is 14 amino acids. Germline V gene lookup returns CDR1 SNHLY and CDR2 FYNNEI. V was pared by 6 bases and J by 5 bases, with 17 bases between. CDR3 sequence: CASRSSRGDHEQYF. The CDR3 bases are TGTGCCAGCAGAAGCTCTAGGGGGGACCACGAGCAGTACTTC.

This clonotype was seen repeatedly, ten times or more. This chain uses TRBV18 with TRBJ2-2, with 7 bases identical to TRBD1. The CDR3 sequence is 15 residues long. The junction had 5 bases not matched to a gene; V was cut back by 4 bases and J by 3 bases. Per the germline V gene, CDR1 is KGHSH and CDR2 is LQKENI. CDR3 coding DNA: TGTGCCAGCTCACTTGAGGACAGGCACACCGGGGAGCTGTTTTTT. Amino acid sequence: CASSLEDRHTGELFF.

This clonotype occurred many times. This chain connects TRBV7-3 to TRBJ2-1, with 7 bases that match TRBD1. Germline V gene data show CDR1 as SGHTA and CDR2 as FQGTGA. V lost 2 bases to trimming and J lost 2 bases; unmatched junction nucleotides: 6. CDR3 length equals 16 residues. CDR3 DNA: TGTGCCAGCAGCTTATCGAGCAGGGGGACCTACAATGAGCAGTTCTTC. The encoded protein is CASSLSSRGTYNEQFF.

This clonotype was seen a few times. The chain uses TRBV7-6 and TRBJ1-2, with TRBD1 identical over 7 bases. This CDR3 has 15 amino acids. The germline V gene encodes CDR1 SGHVS and CDR2 FNYEAQ. V was pared by 9 bases and J by 1 base, with 11 bases of the junction left unmatched. CDR3 sequence: CARLIDRDLNYGYTF. DNA for the CDR3: TGTGCCAGACTCATAGACAGGGACCTTAACTATGGCTACACCTTC.

V and J are TRBV10-3 and TRBJ2-7; D tentatively fits TRBD1 or TRBD2 (5 bases each). The CDR3 is 13 residues long. Per the germline V gene, CDR1 is ENHRY and CDR2 is SYGVKD. Trimming removed 6 bases from V and 2 bases from J, with 11 bases in between. The DNA of the CDR3 is TGTGCCATCAGCCCAAGGGGAGCCTACGAGCAGTACTTC. Translation: CAISPRGAYEQYF.

This clonotype occurred a few times. J is TRBJ1-4 and V is TRBV5-1, with D possibly TRBD1 on 5 matching bases. There are 15 residues in the CDR3. The germline gives CDR1 SGHRS, CDR2 YFSETQ. V was clipped by 0 bases and J by 8 bases, with 14 bases between them. The CDR3 DNA reads TGCGCCAGCAGCTTGGAGGCAGGGCGCGACGAAAAACTGTTTTTT. Its protein is CASSLEAGRDEKLFF.

V usage is TRBV6-6 and J usage is TRBJ1-1; no firm D call. Germline V gives CDR1 MNHNY, CDR2 SVGAGI (reference sequence). The CDR3 totals 15 residues. Trimming stripped 6 bases from V and 0 bases from J, with 14 bases between. As DNA, the CDR3 is TGTGCCAGCAGCTACGGCGTGGGCTTGAACACTGAAGCTTTCTTT. It yields the protein CASSYGVGLNTEAFF.

The table lists this clonotype with many counts. The J gene is TRBJ2-1, the V gene TRBV29-1; D not certain. The V and J ends lost 2 bases and 7 bases respectively, with 0 bases between them. This CDR3 contains 9 residues. Germline assignment: CDR1 SQVTM and CDR2 ANQGSEA. The CDR3 here is CSVENEQFF. In DNA form, the CDR3 reads TGCAGCGTTGAAAATGAGCAGTTCTTC.

There are a few counts of this clonotype. The chain is built from TRBV3-1 and TRBJ2-5; a possible D gene is TRBD1 (5 bases). The CDR3 consists of 14 residues. Trimming removed 0 bases at V and 2 bases at J, with 7 bases between. Per the germline V gene, CDR1 is LGHDT and CDR2 is YNNKEL (reference sequence). CDR3 DNA sequence: TGTGCCAGCAGCCAAGAAGACAGTCAAGAGACCCAGTACTTC. It specifies CASSQEDSQETQYF.

This clonotype was counted between two and nine times. This chain connects TRBV20-1 to TRBJ1-2; 7 positions match TRBD1. The CDR3 sequence is 13 residues long. Trimming cost V 4 bases and J 5 bases; bases outside gene matches: 7. Germline lookup yields CDR1 DFQATT and CDR2 SNEGSKA (reference sequence). CDR3 sequence: CSAKTGSGYGYTF. In nucleotides, the CDR3 is TGCAGTGCTAAGACAGGGTCGGGGTATGGCTACACCTTC.

This clonotype was observed a few times. V usage is TRBV12-5 and J usage is TRBJ2-5; TRBD1 or TRBD2 may be the D gene (5 bases each). The ends were cut back, 5 bases at V and 4 bases at J, with 11 bases in the middle. Germline V gene lookup returns CDR1 LGHNT and CDR2 FRNRAP. CDR3 size: 13 residues. CDR3 sequence reads: CASGLGRPETQYF. The CDR3 bases are TGTGCTAGTGGTCTGGGACGGCCAGAGACCCAGTACTTC.

This clonotype was detected ten times or more. This sequence joins TRBV3-1 and TRBJ2-7, with TRBD2 identical over 7 bases. The CDR3 length is 14 residues. The junction had 9 bases not matched to a gene; V was cut back by 4 bases and J by 6 bases. The germline V gene has CDR1 LGHDT and CDR2 YNNKEL (reference sequence). The CDR3 protein is CASSRGRGSSEQYF. DNA for the CDR3: TGTGCCAGCAGCCGTGGGCGCGGGAGTTCCGAGCAGTACTTC.

The chain has TRBV7-8 and TRBJ1-5; D uncertain. This CDR3 comprises 12 residues. Germline values: CDR1 SGHVS, CDR2 FQNEAQ. V shed 2 bases and J shed 6 bases, with 5 bases lying between them. The CDR3 is CASSLTVQPQHF. The CDR3, as DNA: TGTGCCAGCAGCTTAACGGTTCAGCCCCAGCATTTT.

At least ten counts were recorded for this clonotype. The chain combines TRBV27 with TRBJ2-7, with TRBD2 matching 7 bases. J lost 4 bases, V lost 1 base, and 7 bases had no gene match. The germline gives CDR1 MNHEY, CDR2 SMNVEV (reference sequence). This CDR3 is 15 amino acids long. This CDR3 is CASSLFLERGYEQYF. The CDR3 nucleotides are TGTGCCAGCAGTTTATTTCTGGAGCGGGGATACGAGCAGTACTTC.

The chain is built from TRBV6-2 or TRBV6-3 and TRBJ1-1, with D perhaps matching TRBD1 (5 bases). The CDR3 runs 15 residues. V shed 6 bases and J shed 2 bases, with 16 bases lying between them. Germline CDR1 is MNHEY and CDR2 is SVGEGT. The CDR3 loop is CASRGLATTNTEAFF. The CDR3 DNA follows: TGTGCCAGCAGGGGACTGGCAACAACAAACACTGAAGCTTTCTTT.

This clonotype was recorded a few times. The chain is built from TRBV4-2 and TRBJ2-1; 8 bases line up with TRBD2. This CDR3 comprises 16 residues. Losses at the gene ends were 1 base for V and 1 base for J; bases not matched to a gene: 3. Per the germline V gene, CDR1 is LGHNA and CDR2 is YNFKEQ. CDR3 loop: CASSQAGGRSYNEQFF. In DNA, the CDR3 is TGTGCCAGCAGCCAAGCCGGCGGGAGGTCCTACAATGAGCAGTTCTTC.

This clonotype was counted many times. The chain's CDR3 is CASGDRASETQYF. Written as DNA, the CDR3 is TGTGCCTCCGGGGACAGGGCGTCCGAGACCCAGTACTTC. The rearrangement uses TRBV19 and TRBJ2-5; 9 positions agree with TRBD1. V shed 11 bases, J shed 5 bases, and the junction held 9 bases outside the gene matches. The V gene's germline CDR1 is LNHDA and CDR2 SQIVND (reference sequence). The CDR3 is made up of 13 amino acids.

The gene calls are TRBV10-2 and TRBJ2-3, with a possible D match to TRBD1 (6 bases). This CDR3 spans 17 amino acids. V lost 4 bases and J lost 4, with 21 bases in between. Germline V gives CDR1 WSHSY, CDR2 SAAADI. The CDR3: CASSAYRDTLGPDTQYF. The CDR3 DNA reads as TGCGCCAGCAGTGCCTACCGGGACACCCTAGGGCCAGATACGCAGTATTTT.

This clonotype was detected ten times or more. V and J are TRBV7-8 and TRBJ1-1; possibly TRBD1 for D (6 bases). Trimming left V 7 bases short and J 5 bases short, with 14 bases between. Germline assignment: CDR1 SGHVS and CDR2 FQNEAQ. The CDR3 length is 13 residues. The DNA for the CDR3 is TGTGCCAGCACCATAGGGGGGGGGACTGAAGCTTTCTTT. This codes for CASTIGGGTEAFF.

This clonotype came up a few times. The gene calls are TRBV2 and TRBJ2-2, with TRBD2 identical over 14 bases. The CDR3 length is 16 residues. V was pared by 9 bases and J by 1 base, with 4 bases of the junction left unmatched. Looked up from germline, CDR1 is SNHLY and CDR2 is FYNNEI. CDR3 sequence reads: CASSGTSGRNTGELFF. DNA of the CDR3: TGTGCCAGTTCCGGGACTAGCGGGAGGAACACCGGGGAGCTGTTTTTT.

The table lists this clonotype with a few counts. J is TRBJ2-2 and V is TRBV5-1; the D is unclear. The CDR3 consists of 15 residues. Trimming cost V 0 bases and J 4 bases, with 10 bases left between them. Germline assignment: CDR1 SGHRS and CDR2 YFSETQ. The CDR3 DNA is TGCGCCAGCAGCTTGGCGGCTTCGGTCACCGGGGAGCTGTTTTTT. As protein: CASSLAASVTGELFF. Full variable domain (remainder filled in from reference TRBV5-1 and TRBJ2-2): KAGVTQTPRYLIKTRGQQVTLSCSPISGHRSVSWYQQTPGQGLQFLFEYFSETQRNKGNFPGRFSGRQFSNSRSEMNVSTLELGDSALYLCASSLAASVTGELFFGEGSRLTVL.

This clonotype has a count of ten or more. The chain employs TRBV2 and TRBJ1-5; possibly TRBD1 for D (5 bases). The V gene's germline CDR1 is SNHLY and CDR2 FYNNEI. The CDR3 sequence is 16 residues long. V shed 6 bases and J shed 1 base, with 16 bases lying between them. The chain's CDR3 is CASSPLRRQSNQPQHF. The DNA of the CDR3 is TGTGCCAGCAGCCCTCTAAGGCGACAGAGCAATCAGCCCCAGCATTTT.

This clonotype has a count of ten or more. This chain uses TRBV11-2 with TRBJ2-7; maybe TRBD1 (6 bases). This CDR3 is built from 13 residues. CDR1 and CDR2 from the germline V gene are SGHAT and FQNNGV. Trimming left V 6 bases short and J 1 base short, with 10 bases between. The CDR3 loop is CASRRTGSYEQYF. As DNA, the CDR3 is TGTGCCAGCAGAAGAACAGGGTCCTACGAGCAGTACTTC. The entire variable domain, with the rest obtained from reference TRBV11-2 and TRBJ2-7, is as follows: EAGVAQSPRYKIIEKRQSVAFWCNPISGHATLYWYQQILGQGPKLLIQFQNNGVVDDSQLPKDRFSAERLKGVDSTLKIQPAKLEDSAVYLCASRRTGSYEQYFGPGTRLTVT.

V and J are TRBV5-4 and TRBJ2-1; D perhaps matches TRBD2 (6 bases). In germline, CDR1 is SGHNT, CDR2 YYREEE (reference sequence). The CDR3 length is 15 residues. V lost 4 bases and J 7 bases, leaving 18 bases between the germline ends. Here the CDR3 reads CASSPGSRGINEQFF. The CDR3 region has the DNA TGTGCCAGCAGCCCCGGGTCCCGGGGGATTAATGAGCAGTTCTTC.

This clonotype was observed a few times. The V gene is TRBV6-6, the J gene TRBJ1-1; 8 bases are shared with TRBD1. V was pared by 5 bases and J by 4 bases, with 3 bases of the junction left unmatched. CDR3 size: 13 residues. Germline CDR1 reads MNHNY; CDR2 reads SVGAGI (reference sequence). CDR3 sequence: CASSPDRATEAFF. As DNA, the CDR3 is TGTGCCAGCAGTCCGGACAGGGCCACTGAAGCTTTCTTT.

This clonotype was seen a few times. This chain links TRBV7-9 with TRBJ2-7; the D is unclear. V lost 5 bases and J lost 0, with 14 bases in between. Germline lookup yields CDR1 SEHNR and CDR2 FQNEAQ (reference sequence). The length of the CDR3 is 15 residues. CDR3 in amino acids: CASSPRRPFSYEQYF. As DNA, the CDR3 is TGTGCCAGCAGCCCCCGTAGACCTTTCTCCTACGAGCAGTACTTC. The full variable domain, its missing parts supplied by reference TRBV7-9 and TRBJ2-7, is DTGVSQNPRHKITKRGQNVTFRCDPISEHNRLYWYRQTLGQGPEFLTYFQNEAQLEKSRLLSDRFSAERPKGSFSTLEIQRTEQGDSAMYLCASSPRRPFSYEQYFGPGTRLTVT.

V and J are TRBV19 and TRBJ2-2; D remains ambiguous. Germline loops: CDR1 LNHDA, CDR2 SQIVND (reference sequence). The CDR3 runs to 16 residues. Between the trimmed V and J ends, which lost 6 bases and 4 bases, there was a span of 18 bases. This chain's CDR3 is CASRTIQVLGTGELFF. In nucleotides, the CDR3 is TGTGCCAGTAGAACTATTCAGGTGCTGGGCACCGGGGAGCTGTTTTTT.

This clonotype was picked up many times. The rearrangement joins TRBV20-1 to TRBJ2-7; the D is unclear. Germline CDR1 DFQATT, CDR2 SNEGSKA (reference sequence). This CDR3 region has 12 residues. Trimming removed 0 bases from V and 3 bases from J, with 6 bases in between. The CDR3 here is CSAREGHYEQYF. The CDR3 nucleotides are TGCAGTGCTAGAGAGGGCCACTACGAGCAGTACTTC.

This clonotype was seen ten or more times. This rearrangement joins TRBV29-1 to TRBJ1-5; tentatively, D is TRBD1 (5 bases). CDR3 length equals 13 residues. CDR1 SQVTM and CDR2 ANQGSEA come from the germline V gene. The CDR3 DNA reads TGCAGGGGTCGACAGAAGGTTTATCAGCCCCAGCATTTT. It translates to CRGRQKVYQPQHF.

In its sample, this clonotype was seen a few times. The chain is built from TRBV21-1 and TRBJ2-7; the DNA was not used to check the table's D call, TRBD1. TRBV21-1 is a pseudogene segment. This CDR3 has 15 amino acids. The CDR3: CASSKVGGAFYEQYF. The CDR3 DNA follows: TGTGCCAGCAGCAAAGTCGGGGGCGCGTTCTACGAGCAGTACTTC.

The V call is TRBV25-1, the J call TRBJ1-2; D gene ambiguous. CDR1 MGHDK and CDR2 SYGVNS come from the germline V gene. V shed 5 bases and J shed 0 bases, with 7 bases lying between them. The CDR3 contains 13 residues. As DNA, the CDR3 is TGTGCCAGCAGTCACACTGCTAACTATGGCTACACCTTC. This encodes CASSHTANYGYTF.

This chain uses TRBV20-1 with TRBJ1-4; 7 positions agree with TRBD1. The CDR3 extends over 16 amino acids. The germline CDR1 and CDR2 sequences are DFQATT and SNEGSKA (reference sequence). V lost 6 bases to trimming and J lost 0 bases; unmatched junction nucleotides: 10. DNA for the CDR3: TGCAGTGCACCGATACAGGGGAAGGCAACTAATGAAAAACTGTTTTTT. It specifies CSAPIQGKATNEKLFF.